The 20 T cell receptor beta chains presented below share a single source sample, sequenced in a study of shared clonotypes between healthy human individuals. The data were produced by immunoSEQ multiplex PCR, yet TCRdb's version contains in-frame clones alone and is incomplete. The data contain more than 2 million clones, about 94% of them singletons. The naive CD8 fraction comprised CD45RO-negative cells positively selected for CCR7 and excluded terminally differentiated effector memory CD45RA+ cells. Sequenced material: naive CD8+ T cells sorted from blood. All receptors derive from a man younger than 35 in good health.

The V and J genes are TRBV11-2 and TRBJ2-7; D unclear. The V and J ends lost 4 bases and 5 bases respectively, with 15 bases between them. The CDR3 is made up of 14 amino acids. Germline CDR1 SGHAT, CDR2 FQNNGV. CDR3 sequence (DNA): TGTGCCAGCAGCTACGTTCTGGGGTCTCACGAGCAGTACTTC. It is translated as CASSYVLGSHEQYF.

J is TRBJ2-2 and V is TRBV7-2, with D perhaps TRBD2 (6 bases). V dropped 2 bases and J dropped 0 bases, with 16 bases sitting between them. Germline loops: CDR1 SGHTA, CDR2 FQGNSA. The CDR3 has 18 amino acids. DNA for the CDR3: TGTGCCAGCAGCTTAATGGTTATCGGGAGCGCGAACACCGGGGAGCTGTTTTTT. Translated, it gives CASSLMVIGSANTGELFF.

The CDR3 DNA reads as TGTGCCAGCAGTGCGGGGTTGGGAGAGACCCAGTACTTC. This sequence encodes CASSAGLGETQYF. The rearrangement links TRBV6-1 to TRBJ2-5, with a tentative D call TRBD2 (5 bases). There are 13 residues in the CDR3. V gave up 4 bases and J gave up 4 bases, with 10 bases separating them. Germline lookup yields CDR1 MNHNS and CDR2 SASEGT.

V usage is TRBV2 and J usage is TRBJ2-5; D is uncertain. This CDR3 spans 13 amino acids. Between the trimmed V and J ends, which lost 6 bases and 3 bases, there was a span of 11 bases. Per germline, CDR1 SNHLY and CDR2 FYNNEI. The CDR3 loop reads CASRDLGKETQYF. CDR3 bases: TGTGCCAGCAGAGACCTGGGGAAAGAGACCCAGTACTTC.

The genes are TRBV7-3 and TRBJ1-6; 7 bases line up with TRBD1. This CDR3 region has 19 residues. The V segment lost 0 bases and the J segment 5 bases; nucleotides outside the gene matches: 13. From germline, CDR1 is SGHTA and CDR2 FQGTGA. Here the CDR3 DNA reads TGTGCCAGCAGCTTAACACGGGACAGTAATCTTAAGCATAATTCACCCCTCCACTTT. Translated: CASSLTRDSNLKHNSPLHF.

Only one count was recorded for this clone. The chain joins TRBV19 to TRBJ2-5, with D possibly being TRBD1 or TRBD2 (5 bases each). V lost 7 bases and J 1 base, leaving 16 bases between the germline ends. This CDR3 contains 15 residues. Germline CDR1 and CDR2: LNHDA and SQIVND (reference sequence). The CDR3 spells CASMGTSGGQETQYF. The CDR3 DNA reads TGTGCCAGTATGGGGACGAGTGGGGGCCAAGAGACCCAGTACTTC.

This chain links TRBV7-2 with TRBJ2-1; 9 nucleotides agree with TRBD2. This CDR3 has 16 residues. Germline V gene data show CDR1 as SGHTA and CDR2 as FQGNSA. The V and J ends lost 4 bases and 0 bases, in that order; junction bases with no gene match: 4. Here the CDR3 reads CASSSLAGSSYNEQFF. For the CDR3, the DNA is TGTGCCAGCAGCTCCCTAGCGGGAAGCTCCTACAATGAGCAGTTCTTC.

This chain links TRBV9 with TRBJ2-2, with D possibly TRBD2 on 6 matching bases. Trimming stripped 0 bases from V and 4 bases from J, with 13 bases between. This CDR3 has 16 amino acids. Germline V gene lookup returns CDR1 SGDLS and CDR2 YYNGEE. CDR3 in amino acids: CASSVVWDWTTGELFF. DNA of the CDR3: TGTGCCAGCAGCGTAGTCTGGGACTGGACCACCGGGGAGCTGTTTTTT.

This clone was detected once. The V call is TRBV6-6, the J call TRBJ2-2; D unclear. Germline CDR1 is MNHNY and CDR2 is SVGAGI (reference sequence). This CDR3 contains 12 residues. With 11 bases removed from V and 6 bases from J, the gap between germline ends came to 13 bases. The CDR3 protein is CASFLGSGELFF. The CDR3 coding sequence is TGTGCCTCCTTCCTCGGATCCGGGGAGCTGTTTTTT.

This chain links TRBV27 with TRBJ2-2; 9 bases map to TRBD2. V trimming: 3 bases; J trimming: 6 bases; junction bases outside the gene matches: 8. CDR3 size: 16 residues. Germline V gene data show CDR1 as MNHEY and CDR2 as SMNVEV (reference sequence). The CDR3 protein is CASSFGGLAQAGELFF. The CDR3 nucleotides read TGTGCCAGCAGTTTCGGTGGACTAGCGCAGGCCGGGGAGCTGTTTTTT.

The chain is built from TRBV27 and TRBJ1-1; D ambiguous. Trimming stripped 6 bases from V and 5 bases from J, with 19 bases between. Germline CDR1 MNHEY, CDR2 SMNVEV (reference sequence). The length of the CDR3 is 15 residues. The chain's CDR3 is CASRPLGEMLTEAFF. The DNA for the CDR3 is TGTGCCAGCAGGCCTCTCGGGGAGATGTTGACTGAAGCTTTCTTT.

V and J are TRBV10-2 and TRBJ2-7, with 10 bases that match TRBD1. The V segment lost 8 bases and the J segment 2 bases; nucleotides outside the gene matches: 3. There are 13 residues in the CDR3. CDR1 is WSHSY and CDR2 is SAAADI in the germline V gene. As DNA, the CDR3 is TGCGCCAGCCGGGACAGGGGAACCTACGAGCAGTACTTC. It is translated as CASRDRGTYEQYF.

The chain is built from TRBV27 and TRBJ2-7; 7 bases line up with TRBD1. The CDR3 is made up of 15 amino acids. Germline assignment: CDR1 MNHEY and CDR2 SMNVEV (reference sequence). The J segment lost 3 bases and the V segment lost 2 bases, leaving 7 bases of the junction unmatched. CDR3 DNA: TGTGCCAGCAGTTTAGGGACAGTTTTTTTCTACGAGCAGTACTTC. Protein sequence: CASSLGTVFFYEQYF.

V is TRBV7-9 and J is TRBJ2-2; 13 nucleotides match TRBD2. Germline CDR1 reads SEHNR; CDR2 reads FQNEAQ (reference sequence). CDR3 length: 15 residues. After removal of 5 bases from V and 6 bases from J, the junction contained 3 bases not matched to a gene. The CDR3 nucleotides read TGTGCCAGCAGCCTAGGACTAGCGGGAGCCGGGGAGCTGTTTTTT. Its translation: CASSLGLAGAGELFF. Combining the CDR3 with reference TRBV7-9 and TRBJ2-2 gives the whole variable domain DTGVSQNPRHKITKRGQNVTFRCDPISEHNRLYWYRQTLGQGPEFLTYFQNEAQLEKSRLLSDRFSAERPKGSFSTLEIQRTEQGDSAMYLCASSLGLAGAGELFFGEGSRLTVL.

The chain is built from TRBV5-6 and TRBJ2-5, with D hard to call. V was shortened by 1 base and J by 1 base, with 5 bases between the two germline ends. The CDR3 is made up of 13 amino acids. Germline CDR1 reads SGHDT; CDR2 reads YYEEEE. The chain's CDR3 is CASSLSSQETQYF. The CDR3 nucleotides read TGTGCCAGCAGCTTGAGTAGCCAAGAGACCCAGTACTTC.

Notes on this clone: The sample holds other DNA sequences that translate to the same CDR3. This chain uses TRBV20-1 with TRBJ2-7; no definite D call. CDR1 and CDR2 (germline): DFQATT, SNEGSKA (reference sequence). The V gene lost 1 base and the J gene lost 3 bases, with 1 base spanning the gap. The CDR3 spans 10 residues. The CDR3 DNA reads as TGCAGTGCTAGAGTCTACGAGCAGTACTTC. Amino acid sequence: CSARVYEQYF.

The V call is TRBV11-2, the J call TRBJ2-5; D is uncertain. The CDR3 extends over 14 amino acids. Trimming left V 3 bases short and J 9 bases short, with 17 bases between. In germline, CDR1 is SGHAT, CDR2 FQNNGV. The CDR3 loop is CASSLTPSKAAQYF. The DNA of the CDR3 is TGTGCCAGCAGCTTGACACCGTCCAAGGCGGCCCAGTACTTC.

This rearrangement joins TRBV6-5 to TRBJ2-7; 8 nucleotides match TRBD1. The CDR3 loop spans 12 amino acids. The germline V gene has CDR1 MNHEY and CDR2 SVGAGI. With 7 bases clipped from V and 6 bases from J, the junction kept 5 bases outside the gene matches. CDR3 in DNA: TGTGCCAGCATGGCCAGGGGGCTCGAGCAGTACTTC. It codes for CASMARGLEQYF.

The V gene is TRBV12-5, the J gene TRBJ2-7; 8 positions agree with TRBD1. V shed 2 bases, J shed 2 bases, and the junction held 8 bases outside the gene matches. The CDR3 contains 16 residues. CDR1 is LGHNT, CDR2 FRNRAP, per germline. CDR3 coding DNA: TGTGCTAGTGGTTTGCCCTACGGACAGGGTGCCTACGAGCAGTACTTC. Protein product: CASGLPYGQGAYEQYF.

CDR3 in DNA: TGTGCCAGCAGCCCCATTCCCTCTCAGGAGCAGTACTTC. Translated: CASSPIPSQEQYF. V gene TRBV13 combines with J gene TRBJ2-7, with no clear D. This CDR3 has 13 amino acids. With 5 bases removed from V and 7 bases from J, the gap between germline ends came to 15 bases. Germline CDR1 reads PRHDT; CDR2 reads FYEKMQ (reference sequence).